The clone carrying this T cell receptor beta chain has only a few counts. Its antigen is as yet unknown. The study ran its PCR with 60 Vbeta and 13 Jbeta primers. Profiled with immunoSEQ multiplex PCR; TCRdb holds only in-frame clones, not every one. This table holds roughly 140,000 clones, about 75% found once. The data were taken from a study of cytomegalovirus exposure and HLA in healthy donors. V shed 5 bases and J shed 8 bases, with 15 bases lying between them. Germline CDR1 reads SGHNT; CDR2 reads YENEEA. The CDR3 runs 13 residues. Study conclusions and caveats: Later, an analysis found that common viral pathogens appeared to be linked with several of the most significant clusters. Sequencing probably produced one cluster of sequence variants that were highly shared. In a later analysis, CMV-associated beta chains were mostly HLA-associated, it appeared. An analysis that was carried out later associated 15,000 to 20,000 TCR beta sequences with HLA alleles at 0.05 false discovery rate.

The chain uses TRBV11-3 and TRBJ1-2, with D perhaps TRBD1 (5 bases). This clonotype originated in a woman aged 25 to 39 in good health and CMV-seronegative. Material: PBMCs. Written as DNA, the CDR3 is TGTGCCAGCAGCGCTACAGGCGGGATGGGCTACACCTTC. It codes for CASSATGGMGYTF.